This T cell receptor beta chain was recovered during a study of T cell repertoires in aging, cancer and after chemotherapy. Peripheral blood genomic DNA, not sorted cells or RNA, was the template. Judged by abundance, this clonotype is medium-sized. Multiplex touch-down PCR with TRB-A/B primers amplified rearranged V-D-J TRB sequences. TCRdb independently ran MiXCR on the multiplex PCR reads; one entry per CDR3 protein. Of about 1,900 distinct CDR3 sequences in the sample, 28% were seen once. From germline, CDR1 is MNHEY and CDR2 SMNVEV (reference sequence). The ends lost 6 bases at V and 7 bases at J; junction bases unmatched: 16. The CDR3 has 18 residues.

Source material: blood. The source of this sequence is a human donor with a solid tumor. The chain combines TRBV27 with TRBJ2-1; TRBD2 agrees at 12 bases. The CDR3 region is CASRSALTSGRNNNEQFF. The CDR3 DNA reads TGTGCCAGCAGAAGTGCCCTGACTAGCGGGAGAAATAATAATGAGCAGTTCTTC.